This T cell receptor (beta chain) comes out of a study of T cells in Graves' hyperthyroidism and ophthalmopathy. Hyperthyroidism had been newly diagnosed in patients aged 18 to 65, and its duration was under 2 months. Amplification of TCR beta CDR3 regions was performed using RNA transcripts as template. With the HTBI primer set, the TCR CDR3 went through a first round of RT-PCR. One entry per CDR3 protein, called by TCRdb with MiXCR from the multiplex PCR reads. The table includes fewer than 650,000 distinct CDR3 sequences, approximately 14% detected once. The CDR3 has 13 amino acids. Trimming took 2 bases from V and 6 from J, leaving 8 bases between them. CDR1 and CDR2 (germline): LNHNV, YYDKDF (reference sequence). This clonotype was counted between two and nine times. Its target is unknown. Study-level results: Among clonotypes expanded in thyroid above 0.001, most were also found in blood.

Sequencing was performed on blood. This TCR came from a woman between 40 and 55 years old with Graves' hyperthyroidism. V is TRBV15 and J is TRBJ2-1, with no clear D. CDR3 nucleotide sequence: TGTGCCACCAGCAGAATCCCCGTCAATGAGCAGTTCTTC. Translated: CATSRIPVNEQFF.